This T cell receptor beta chain derives from a study of cytomegalovirus exposure and HLA in healthy donors. This CDR3 spans 16 amino acids. Germline CDR1 reads SQVTM; CDR2 reads ANQGSEA. Unmatched junction bases numbered 15, after V lost 6 bases and J lost 4 bases. Primers: 60 Vbeta forward and 13 Jbeta reverse. Libraries were prepared by immunoSEQ multiplex PCR; TCRdb keeps only in-frame clonotypes and omits some of them. The repertoire holds 230,000 or so clones, with around 90% as singletons. The sample consisted of PBMCs. The gene calls are TRBV29-1 and TRBJ1-5, with 7 bases that match TRBD1. The sequence was obtained from a girl aged 2-10 years in good health and CMV-seronegative. Written as DNA, the CDR3 is TGCAGCGTCGACCTGGGACAGCTATTAACAAATCAGCCCCAGCATTTT. Protein sequence: CSVDLGQLLTNQPQHF.